The 7 T cell receptor beta chains below were found in one sample sequenced in a study of blood T cell repertoires in COVID-19. Repertoires were generated with immunoSEQ multiplex PCR, while TCRdb's copy carries only in-frame clones and drops some. The repertoire holds 35,000 to 55,000 clones, with approximately 90% as singletons. The material sequenced was peripheral blood. The receptors derive from a human donor in a cohort sampled during active COVID-19.

V and J are TRBV25-1 and TRBJ2-3; TRBD1 is a possible D gene (6 bases). Germline loops: CDR1 MGHDK, CDR2 SYGVNS. This CDR3 comprises 15 residues. V lost 1 base and J 2 bases, leaving 10 bases between the germline ends. The chain's CDR3 is CASSEFTGNTDTQYF. The CDR3 region has the DNA TGTGCCAGCAGTGAATTCACAGGGAACACAGATACGCAGTATTTT.

This clone was observed once. This chain connects TRBV7-9 to TRBJ2-2, with 7 bases fitting TRBD1. This CDR3 comprises 17 residues. Germline V gives CDR1 SEHNR, CDR2 FQNEAQ (reference sequence). The J segment lost 1 base and the V segment lost 0 bases, leaving 5 bases of the junction unmatched. CDR3 DNA sequence: TGTGCCAGCAGCTTAGCGCGGAGACAGGGGAACACCGGGGAGCTGTTTTTT. Translating it yields CASSLARRQGNTGELFF.

The chain couples TRBV10-1 to TRBJ2-2; D ambiguous. From germline, CDR1 is WNHNN and CDR2 SYGVQD (reference sequence). Trimming removed 5 bases at V and 4 bases at J, with 11 bases between. CDR3 length equals 14 residues. The CDR3 here is CASSYGSVTGELFF. The CDR3 DNA is TGCGCCAGCAGTTACGGGTCGGTCACCGGGGAGCTGTTTTTT.

The chain joins TRBV4-3 to TRBJ2-2; TRBD1 agrees at 7 bases. The CDR3 has 15 residues. Trimming took 5 bases from V and 5 from J; bases not matched to a gene: 8. The germline V gene has CDR1 LGHNA and CDR2 YSLEER. CDR3: CASSGHRGRTGELFF. For the CDR3, the DNA is TGCGCCAGCAGCGGCCACAGGGGAAGAACCGGGGAGCTGTTTTTT.

This chain links TRBV5-6 with TRBJ2-3; unclear D gene. There are 13 residues in the CDR3. Trimming cost V 5 bases and J 3 bases, with 10 bases left between them. The V gene's germline CDR1 is SGHDT and CDR2 YYEEEE. In nucleotides, the CDR3 is TGTGCCAGCAGTTCGGCCGGGACAGATACGCAGTATTTT. Translation: CASSSAGTDTQYF.

This clone was detected only once. V usage is TRBV7-2 and J usage is TRBJ1-2, with a possible D match to TRBD1 (5 bases). The germline V gene encodes CDR1 SGHTA and CDR2 FQGNSA. V was cut by 6 bases and J by 4 bases, with 15 bases left in between. This CDR3 spans 14 amino acids. Here the CDR3 DNA reads TGTGCCAGCAGTCCAGAAAGGGGCCCCTATGGCTACACCTTC. It specifies CASSPERGPYGYTF.

The rearrangement joins TRBV6-5 to TRBJ2-5; D gene uncertain. V was pared by 0 bases and J by 2 bases, with 10 bases between. There are 15 residues in the CDR3. Germline V gives CDR1 MNHEY, CDR2 SVGAGI. The CDR3 loop reads CASSYSGRSQETQYF. Written as DNA, the CDR3 is TGTGCCAGCAGTTACTCCGGCAGGTCTCAAGAGACCCAGTACTTC.